Following are 22 T cell receptor beta chains from one sample sequenced in a study of identical twins. TCRdb reanalysed the 5' RACE reads using MiXCR and keeps one entry per CDR3 protein. This table has approximately 1.8 million distinct CDR3 sequences, 32% appearing once. The sample taken for sequencing was cord blood. Receptors were obtained from a newborn girl in good health.

This clonotype came up a few times. CDR3 sequence reads: CASSLKASGGLARSYNEQFF. CDR3 nucleotide sequence: TGCGCCAGCAGCTTAAAGGCTAGCGGGGGGCTTGCCCGATCCTACAATGAGCAGTTCTTC. The genes are TRBV5-1 and TRBJ2-1; 11 nucleotides agree with TRBD2. The CDR3 covers 20 residues. CDR1 and CDR2 from the germline V gene are SGHRS and YFSETQ. V lost 2 bases, J lost 1 base, and 14 bases stayed unmatched. Complete variable domain (other parts from reference TRBV5-1 and TRBJ2-1): KAGVTQTPRYLIKTRGQQVTLSCSPISGHRSVSWYQQTPGQGLQFLFEYFSETQRNKGNFPGRFSGRQFSNSRSEMNVSTLELGDSALYLCASSLKASGGLARSYNEQFFGPGTRLTVL.

In this sample, this clonotype turned up a few times. The gene calls are TRBV6-6 and TRBJ2-7; no clear D. The CDR3 runs to 16 residues. Germline values: CDR1 MNHNY, CDR2 SVGAGI (reference sequence). Trimming took 0 bases from V and 2 from J, leaving 14 bases between them. Written as DNA, the CDR3 is TGTGCCAGCAGTTACTCGAGCCTGGGCAGAACCTACGAGCAGTACTTC. Encoded protein: CASSYSSLGRTYEQYF.

This clonotype has a handful of counts. The rearrangement joins TRBV6-6 to TRBJ2-7; 10 bases match TRBD2. The V gene end was trimmed by 2 bases and the J gene end by 7 bases; junction bases not matched to a gene: 5. The CDR3 spans 14 residues. Germline CDR1 MNHNY, CDR2 SVGAGI (reference sequence). The CDR3 protein is CASSYGLAANEQYF. For the CDR3, the DNA is TGTGCCAGCAGTTACGGACTAGCGGCTAATGAGCAGTACTTC.

The CDR3 region is CASSLTSGRRRDTQYF. The CDR3 region has the DNA TGTGCCAGCAGCCTCACTAGCGGGAGACGTAGAGATACGCAGTATTTT. The chain recombines TRBV28 with TRBJ2-3, with TRBD2 identical over 11 bases. The CDR3 length is 16 residues. The V and J ends lost 6 bases and 5 bases, in that order; junction bases with no gene match: 10. The germline V gene has CDR1 MDHEN and CDR2 SYDVKM.

There are a few counts of this clonotype. The J gene is TRBJ2-1, the V gene TRBV11-2; 11 bases match TRBD2. The germline V gene encodes CDR1 SGHAT and CDR2 FQNNGV. J was trimmed by 5 bases and V by 5 bases; bases with no gene match: 8. CDR3 size: 16 residues. CDR3 sequence reads: CASSAIAGGPDNEQFF. The CDR3 DNA reads as TGTGCCAGCAGCGCAATAGCGGGGGGGCCAGACAATGAGCAGTTCTTC.

Only a few counts were recorded for this clonotype. The chain has TRBV20-1 and TRBJ2-3, with D unresolved. Germline lookup yields CDR1 DFQATT and CDR2 SNEGSKA (reference sequence). Between the trimmed V and J ends, which lost 3 bases and 6 bases, there was a span of 10 bases. This CDR3 comprises 12 residues. In DNA form, the CDR3 reads TGCAGTGCTAGCGCCCCCCCCGATACGCAGTATTTT. It codes for CSASAPPDTQYF.

V and J are TRBV5-1 and TRBJ2-3, with 8 bases matching TRBD1. CDR1 and CDR2 (germline): SGHRS, YFSETQ. This CDR3 has 12 residues. The ends lost 4 bases at V and 11 bases at J; junction bases unmatched: 6. The DNA of the CDR3 is TGCGCCAGCAGCCCCGACAGGGGAAGGCAGTATTTT. Encoded protein: CASSPDRGRQYF.

This clonotype was detected a few times. The J gene is TRBJ2-1, the V gene TRBV12-3 or TRBV12-4; D remains unclear. The assigned J gene may be wrong: the sequence end matches TRBJ2-7 better. CDR3 length: 15 residues. The CDR3 nucleotides read TGTGCCAGCAGTTTCGGTCCCCACCCCTACAATGAGCAGTACTTC. It encodes CASSFGPHPYNEQYF.

There are a few counts of this clonotype. The chain has TRBV5-1 and TRBJ1-6; D is ambiguous. The CDR3 is made up of 16 amino acids. V was cut by 0 bases and J by 7 bases, with 14 bases left in between. CDR1 SGHRS and CDR2 YFSETQ come from the germline V gene. The DNA for the CDR3 is TGCGCCAGCAGCTTGGGGTACAGTGCCCGCAATTCACCCCTCCACTTT. Translation gives CASSLGYSARNSPLHF.

The chain joins TRBV11-2 to TRBJ1-1; 9 nucleotides line up with TRBD1. Trimming cost V 2 bases and J 1 base; bases outside gene matches: 5. Looked up from germline, CDR1 is SGHAT and CDR2 is FQNNGV. This CDR3 contains 16 residues. CDR3 sequence reads: CASSLPPGQGNTEAFF. Here the CDR3 DNA reads TGTGCCAGCAGCTTACCCCCGGGACAGGGGAACACTGAAGCTTTCTTT.

The CDR3 DNA reads TGTGCCACCGAGCGGGGCGGCACAGATACGCAGTATTTT. Its translation is CATERGGTDTQYF. V usage is TRBV24-1 and J usage is TRBJ2-3, with 7 bases lining up with TRBD2. Looked up from germline, CDR1 is KGHDR and CDR2 is SFDVKD. This CDR3 is built from 13 residues. The trim removed 9 bases at V and 1 base at J, leaving 3 bases unmatched.

The sample holds many counts of this clonotype. The V call is TRBV5-1, the J call TRBJ2-4; D unresolved. CDR1 is SGHRS, CDR2 YFSETQ, per germline. This CDR3 has 11 amino acids. The V end was cut by 1 base, the J end by 6 bases, with 2 bases between. CDR3 in amino acids: CASSLSNIQYF. CDR3 coding DNA: TGCGCCAGCAGCTTGTCAAACATTCAGTACTTC.

This chain connects TRBV2 to TRBJ2-7; TRBD1 is a possible D gene (6 bases). Deletions cut 2 bases from V and 4 bases from J, with 9 bases between. The CDR3 spans 13 residues. Germline V gene sequence: CDR1 SNHLY, CDR2 FYNNEI. The CDR3, as DNA: TGTGCCAGCAGTGAACCAGGGGTTTACGAGCAGTACTTC. Its protein product is CASSEPGVYEQYF.

The chain employs TRBV20-1 and TRBJ2-5, with a weak D call TRBD1 (7 bases). With the DNA end fitting TRBJ2-7 better, the J assignment may be wrong. Per germline, CDR1 DFQATT and CDR2 SNEGSKA (reference sequence). There are 13 residues in the CDR3. The CDR3 DNA follows: TGCAGTGCTCCTACGGACAGGAGGGACGAGCAGTACTTC. Residues: CSAPTDRRDEQYF.

This clonotype was recorded a few times. The V and J genes are TRBV11-2 and TRBJ2-5; TRBD2 agrees at 11 bases. The assigned J gene may be wrong: the sequence end matches TRBJ2-7 better. Looked up from germline, CDR1 is SGHAT and CDR2 is FQNNGV. The CDR3 runs to 16 residues. The CDR3 is CASSLLVGLADREQYF. CDR3 in DNA: TGTGCCAGCAGCTTATTAGTGGGACTAGCGGACCGCGAGCAGTACTTC.

This clonotype was detected a few times. V and J are TRBV5-1 and TRBJ2-1; D is unresolved. V gave up 0 bases and J gave up 6 bases, with 16 bases separating them. In germline, CDR1 is SGHRS, CDR2 YFSETQ. The CDR3 runs to 16 residues. CDR3 sequence reads: CASSLATLNRINEQFF. The CDR3 DNA sequence: TGCGCCAGCAGCTTGGCCACACTTAACCGCATCAATGAGCAGTTCTTC.

Regarding this clonotype: This may be a read error: a much more frequent sequence differs by one nucleotide. The rearrangement uses TRBV5-1 and TRBJ2-3, with D uncertain. The CDR3 is 14 residues long. From germline, CDR1 is SGHRS and CDR2 YFSETQ. The CDR3 spells CASSFSGLTDTRYF. DNA for the CDR3: TGCGCCAGCAGCTTCTCCGGCCTCACAGATACGCGGTATTTT.

The chain employs TRBV25-1 and TRBJ1-1, with D unclear. This CDR3 has 14 residues. V was shortened by 4 bases and J by 0 bases, with 9 bases between the two germline ends. The germline V gene has CDR1 MGHDK and CDR2 SYGVNS. The CDR3 protein is CASSATSMNTEAFF. DNA of the CDR3: TGTGCCAGCAGTGCTACTTCCATGAACACTGAAGCTTTCTTT.

The sample holds a few counts of this clonotype. V and J are TRBV4-2 and TRBJ2-7, with TRBD1 identical over 7 bases. Germline-derived CDR1 and CDR2 are LGHNA and YNFKEQ. Trimming removed 1 base from V and 2 bases from J; junction bases left unmatched: 11. This CDR3 comprises 17 residues. The CDR3 protein is CASSQASLTGVPYEQYF. CDR3 bases: TGTGCCAGCAGCCAAGCGAGCCTAACAGGGGTTCCCTACGAGCAGTACTTC.

This clonotype was found many times. This sequence joins TRBV24-1 and TRBJ2-1; no reliable D call. Trimming removed 3 bases at V and 8 bases at J, with 10 bases between. The CDR3 is 13 amino acids. The V gene's germline CDR1 is KGHDR and CDR2 SFDVKD. The CDR3 sequence is CATSDTLADEQFF. The CDR3 bases are TGTGCCACCAGTGATACCCTGGCTGATGAGCAGTTCTTC.

This clonotype appeared a few times. The chain employs TRBV7-2 and TRBJ2-7; D is undetermined. V was clipped by 0 bases and J by 3 bases, with 12 bases between them. The CDR3 extends over 15 amino acids. Germline V gene sequence: CDR1 SGHTA, CDR2 FQGNSA. CDR3 in DNA: TGTGCCAGCAGCTTAGCCACCGGACCTTTCTACGAGCAGTACTTC. Translated, it gives CASSLATGPFYEQYF. Supplemented by reference TRBV7-2 and TRBJ2-7, the full variable domain reads GAGVSQSPSNKVTEKGKDVELRCDPISGHTALYWYRQSLGQGLEFLIYFQGNSAPDKSGLPSDRFSAERTGGSVSTLTIQRTQQEDSAVYLCASSLATGPFYEQYFGPGTRLTVT.

The rearrangement links TRBV12-3 or TRBV12-4 to TRBJ2-5; unclear D gene. Between the trimmed V and J ends, which lost 3 bases and 11 bases, there was a span of 13 bases. This CDR3 has 12 residues. CDR3 amino acids: CASSLNPLEQYF. CDR3 sequence (DNA): TGTGCCAGCAGTTTGAACCCTCTTGAGCAGTACTTC.